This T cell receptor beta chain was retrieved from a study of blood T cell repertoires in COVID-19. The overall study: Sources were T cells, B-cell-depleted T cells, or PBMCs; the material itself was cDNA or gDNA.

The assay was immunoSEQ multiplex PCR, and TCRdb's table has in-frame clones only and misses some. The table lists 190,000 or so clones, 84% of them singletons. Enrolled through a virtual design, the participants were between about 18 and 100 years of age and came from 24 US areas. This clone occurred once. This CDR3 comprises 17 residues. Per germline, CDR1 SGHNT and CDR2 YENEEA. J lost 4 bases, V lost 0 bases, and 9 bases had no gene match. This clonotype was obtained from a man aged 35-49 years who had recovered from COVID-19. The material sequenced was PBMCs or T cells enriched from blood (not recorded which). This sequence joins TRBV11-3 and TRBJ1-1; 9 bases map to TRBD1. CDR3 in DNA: TGTGCCAGCAGCTTAGATCGGAGGGACAGGGCCGCCACTGAAGCTTTCTTT. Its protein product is CASSLDRRDRAATEAFF.